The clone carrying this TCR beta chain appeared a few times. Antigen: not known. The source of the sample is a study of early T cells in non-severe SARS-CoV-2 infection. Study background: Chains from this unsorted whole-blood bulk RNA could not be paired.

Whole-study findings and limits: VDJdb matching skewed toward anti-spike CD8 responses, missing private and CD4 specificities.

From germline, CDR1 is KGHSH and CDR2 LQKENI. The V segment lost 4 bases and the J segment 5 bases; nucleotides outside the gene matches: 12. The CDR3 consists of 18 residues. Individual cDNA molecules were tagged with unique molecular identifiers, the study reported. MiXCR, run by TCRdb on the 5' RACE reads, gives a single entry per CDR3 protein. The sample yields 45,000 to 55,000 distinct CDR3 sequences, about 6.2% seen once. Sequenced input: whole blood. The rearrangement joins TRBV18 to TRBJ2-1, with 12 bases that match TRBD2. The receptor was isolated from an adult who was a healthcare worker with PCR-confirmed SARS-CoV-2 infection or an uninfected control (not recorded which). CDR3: CASSRRLAGDGQDNEQFF. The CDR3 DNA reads TGTGCCAGCTCACGTCGACTAGCGGGGGACGGGCAGGACAATGAGCAGTTCTTC.